The sequence of this T cell receptor (beta chain) was determined in a study of molecular identifiers for immune sequencing clone quantification. Study-wide points: Highly expanded clones may be undercounted when identical TCR molecules share barcodes. Clones carrying above 20 RNA copies accounted for over 97% of effector molecules, under 1% in naive cells.

Construction of naive CD8 libraries employed roughly 18,000 to 1,100,000 sorted cells together with 10%, 30% or 50% RNA. Each CDR3 protein gets one entry after TCRdb re-called the PCR reads with MiXCR. The repertoire holds 460,000 or so distinct CDR3 sequences, around a fifth seen once, with under 0.85% in the top ten. Ten or more counts support this clonotype. Its cognate antigen is unknown. The V end was cut by 3 bases, the J end by 7 bases, with 15 bases between. This CDR3 contains 14 residues. This clonotype originated in a human donor in good health. Some libraries in this study had Jurkat cell RNA spiked in. The sequenced material came from naive CD8+ T cells from blood, with Jurkat cell RNA spiked in. Documented subset: FACS-sorted CD8+CD4-CCR7+CD45RA+ naive T cells. The V gene is TRBV23-1, the J gene TRBJ2-5, with a possible D match to TRBD2 (5 bases). TRBV23-1 qualifies as an ORF whose function is uncertain. DNA of the CDR3: TGCGCCAGCAGTCATTACAGCGGATGCGTGACCCAGTACTTC. This translates into CASSHYSGCVTQYF.